The source of this TCR beta chain is a study of cytomegalovirus exposure and HLA in healthy donors. Trimming removed 1 base at V and 4 bases at J, with 7 bases between. In germline, CDR1 is SEHNR, CDR2 FQNEAQ (reference sequence). CDR3 size: 13 residues. It was with 60 Vbeta and 13 Jbeta primers that the PCR ran. Sequencing used immunoSEQ multiplex PCR; TCRdb keeps in-frame clones, though not all of them. The repertoire holds about 150,000 clones, with around 9% as singletons. This clone was counted between two and nine times. The sequence derives from a woman in her thirties or forties in good health and CMV-seropositive. Material for sequencing was PBMCs. V is TRBV7-9 and J is TRBJ1-1, with D maybe TRBD1 (6 bases). CDR3 sequence: CASSLGGGTEAFF. Here the CDR3 DNA reads TGTGCCAGCAGCTTAGGAGGGGGCACTGAAGCTTTCTTT. Using reference TRBV7-9 and TRBJ1-1 for the parts outside the CDR3, the full variable domain is DTGVSQNPRHKITKRGQNVTFRCDPISEHNRLYWYRQTLGQGPEFLTYFQNEAQLEKSRLLSDRFSAERPKGSFSTLEIQRTEQGDSAMYLCASSLGGGTEAFFGQGTRLTVV.